This TCR beta chain derives from a study of CD8 T cells in Susac syndrome. Study conclusions and caveats: The TCR sequencing and HLA analysis in the study involved a relatively small number of individuals, as the study acknowledged.

This clonotype was recorded a few times. What it binds is not known. Random hexamers primed reverse transcription of about 0.45 to 1 ug RNA. TCRdb reprocessed the immunoSEQ multiplex PCR reads via MiXCR and lists one record per CDR3 protein. The sample gives 400,000 or so distinct CDR3 sequences, 75% to 90% of which show up once; about 0.12% is in the top ten. This CDR3 is built from 16 residues. Losses at the gene ends were 5 bases for V and 6 bases for J; bases not matched to a gene: 10. Germline loops: CDR1 MGHDK, CDR2 SYGVNS. The clonotype originates from a human donor with multiple sclerosis. Sequences were obtained from CD8+ T cells from PBMCs. The chain is built from TRBV25-1 and TRBJ2-2, with 9 bases fitting TRBD1. CDR3 DNA: TGTGCCAGCAGTCCCGGGACAGGGAGGAGAGCCGGGGAGCTGTTTTTT. Translation: CASSPGTGRRAGELFF.